This T cell receptor (beta chain) was sequenced for a study of shared clonotypes between healthy human individuals (TCRdb year 2020). About the study as a whole: The cohort comprised two women and a few men aged 18 to 49 years. Per donor, three plates each were used for CD4 naive and CD4 memory, two for CD8 naive, and one for CD8 memory. The study deeply sequenced blood TCR repertoires of about 5 healthy adults to estimate repertoire size and the extent of clonotype sharing between individuals. To increase sequencing depth and limit assay-specific biases, TCR repertoire library preparation and sequencing were carried out by different laboratories using diverse techniques. Leukapheresis yielded between about 0.85 and 10 billion PBMCs per donor.

Note on this clone: The target of this receptor is not known. The input lacks base qualities; no much larger clone sits a single base away.

The CDR3 holds 15 amino acids from the cysteine to the phenylalanine. The kept DNA is CDR3 alone, 45 bases in frame from the first base. V trim: 5 bases; J trim: 0 bases; unmatched bases: 7. CDR1 and CDR2 are read off the germline V gene (reference sequence) as SGHNT and YYREEE. What the authors observed across the whole study: Sampling was restricted to blood, and TCR repertoires in tissues likely differ from the TCR repertoires found in blood. Based on pairwise subsampling, the degree of clonotype sharing among donors was expected to be affected by sequencing depth. When four donors were compared, the shared fraction of clonotypes was around 5.1% for naive CD4, 3.5% to 4% for naive CD8, roughly 2.5% for memory CD4, and under 0.5% for memory CD8. Compared with non-shared clonotypes, the clonotypes found in all four sorted-subset donors had higher generation probabilities. Because the study included a small number of donors, the genetic and exposure-history diversity represented was limited. Estimated clonotype richness was generally larger for naive than for memory subsets. Rarefaction of sorted-subset datasets indicated incomplete sequencing despite the large sequencing depth.

Using the deep immunoSEQ assay, multiplex PCR amplified TCR CDR3 regions from genomic DNA. Extracted genomic DNA from each cell subset was spread evenly across all wells of several immunoSEQ 96-well plates, with each plate serving as a replicate. For sorted subsets, 200 ng of genomic DNA, equivalent to 25,000 to 30,000 T cell genomes, went into each replicate PCR. The purified libraries were quantified using a Qubit 3.0 fluorometer, sized with a Bioanalyzer 2100, and then quantified again using the KAPA Library Quantification kit. Each immunoSEQ 96-well plate was sequenced on its own single-read 150-cycle Illumina NextSeq 550 flow cell. In the source study's methods: The immunoSEQ output contained only junctional sequences without quality scores, so filtering could not match that applied to full-length reads. To assign V/J genes and CDR3, sequences were annotated against IMGT germline references using PyIR, a Python wrapper for IgBLAST v1.9. Reads were removed for weak V/J assignments (E-value above 1e-6), missing CDR3, stop codons, out-of-frame junctions, or ambiguous translated residues. V3J clonotypes were defined by identical inferred V gene, J gene, and CDR3 amino acid sequence. Percentage overlap between repertoires was computed as shared unique clonotypes divided by the size of the smaller repertoire. Richness of each repertoire was evaluated using RTK rarefaction, the Chao1 estimator, and Recon v2.1 estimates of unobserved clonotypes. OLGA was used to compute generation probabilities for all TCRbeta clonotypes that the gDNA method yielded from a handful of donors. TCRdb mirrors the immuneACCESS table, restricted to in-frame sequences. Some clones are absent from its copies; in checked studies, under half trace to an unresolved V gene, and the reason for the others is unknown. The V and J calls and clone size were taken over from that table, and D and trimming were inferred from the DNA. In all, the sample holds approximately 740,000 clones, and almost 95% of those were seen once. Around 24% of the sample goes to the ten largest clones.

For the CD8 naive samples, CD45RO-negative cells were positively selected for CCR7, yielding a CD45RA+CCR7+ population from which TemRA cells were excluded. Donors were healthy HIV-negative adults with no recently reported acute infections or vaccinations. Only Caucasian adults living in Nashville, Tennessee, USA were represented among the donors. Blood was obtained by leukapheresis, after which PBMCs were separated by Ficoll-Histopaque density gradient centrifugation and cryopreserved in liquid nitrogen vapor phase. Purity and quantity of every magnetically sorted T cell population were checked by analytical flow cytometry. From each sorted fraction, genomic DNA was isolated and quantified by UV absorbance on a Nanodrop 2000c.

The sequence links TRBV5-4 to TRBJ2-5; 7 nucleotides in the junction match TRBD1. Sequencing used naive CD8+ T cells sorted from blood. According to the study, the label for this sample's cell subset or site signals: CD45RA+CCR7+. The sequence was collected from a man aged 30-40 years in good health. In nucleotides, the sequence is TGTGCCAGCAGACCAGACAGGGAAAACCAAGAGACCCAGTACTTC. Translated, it reads CASRPDRENQETQYF.